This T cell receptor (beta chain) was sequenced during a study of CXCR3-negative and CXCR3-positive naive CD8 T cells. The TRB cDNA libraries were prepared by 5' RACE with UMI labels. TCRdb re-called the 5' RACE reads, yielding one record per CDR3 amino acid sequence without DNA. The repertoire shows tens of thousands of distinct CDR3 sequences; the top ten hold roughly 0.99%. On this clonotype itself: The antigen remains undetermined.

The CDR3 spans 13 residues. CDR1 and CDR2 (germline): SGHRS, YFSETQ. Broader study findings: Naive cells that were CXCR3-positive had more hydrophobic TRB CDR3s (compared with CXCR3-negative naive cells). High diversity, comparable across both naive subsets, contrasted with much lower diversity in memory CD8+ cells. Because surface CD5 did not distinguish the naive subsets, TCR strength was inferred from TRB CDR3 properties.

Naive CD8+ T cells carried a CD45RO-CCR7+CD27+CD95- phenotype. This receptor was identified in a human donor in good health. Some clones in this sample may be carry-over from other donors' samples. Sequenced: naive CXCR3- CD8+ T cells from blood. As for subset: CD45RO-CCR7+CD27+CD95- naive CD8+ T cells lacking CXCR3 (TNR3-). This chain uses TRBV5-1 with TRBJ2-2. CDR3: CASRDGNTGELFF.